Listed below are T cell receptor beta chains from one sample, sequenced in a study of response to subunit inactivated influenza vaccine. TCRdb re-analysed the RT-PCR reads in MiXCR, keeping a single row per CDR3 protein. The sample has 600,000 to 700,000 distinct CDR3 sequences, 11% to 15% seen once. The material was PBMCs from blood, obtained less than 15 days before vaccination. Receptors were obtained from a man aged 50-60 years who received an inactivated influenza vaccine. Both conserved end residues are part of each CDR3. A D gene is named only where the DNA matches it firmly. Clone size is not always given. Where it is, it says once, few, many or a class for expanded clones.

V gene: TRBV27; J gene: TRBJ2-1; D gene: TRBD1; clone size: few; CDR3 protein: CASRRQGASEQFF; CDR3 DNA: TGTGCCAGCAGGAGACAGGGGGCGTCTGAGCAGTTCTTC
V gene: TRBV6-6; J gene: TRBJ2-2; D gene: NA; clone size: NA; CDR3 protein: CASSQGPTGELFF; CDR3 DNA: TGTGCCAGCAGTCAAGGCCCTACCGGGGAGCTGTTTTTT
V gene: TRBV15; J gene: TRBJ2-1; D gene: TRBD2; clone size: few; CDR3 protein: CATSRDPSGTYNEQFF; CDR3 DNA: TGTGCCACCAGCAGAGACCCGAGCGGGACCTACAATGAGCAGTTCTTC
V gene: TRBV11-2; J gene: TRBJ2-6; D gene: NA; clone size: few; CDR3 protein: CASSFRSGKSGANVLTF; CDR3 DNA: TGTGCCAGCAGCTTCAGGTCCGGAAAGTCTGGGGCCAACGTCCTGACTTTC
V gene: TRBV20-1; J gene: TRBJ2-5; D gene: TRBD2; clone size: NA; CDR3 protein: CSATGTSGSGRETQYF; CDR3 DNA: TGCAGTGCTACGGGGACTAGCGGGAGTGGACGAGAGACCCAGTACTTC
V gene: TRBV9; J gene: TRBJ2-1; D gene: NA; clone size: NA; CDR3 protein: CASSVGGSERSYNEQFF; CDR3 DNA: TGTGCCAGCAGCGTGGGAGGTAGCGAACGCTCCTACAATGAGCAGTTCTTC
V gene: TRBV27; J gene: TRBJ2-1; D gene: NA; clone size: NA; CDR3 protein: CASSTRQRSSYNEQFF; CDR3 DNA: TGTGCCAGCAGTACCCGACAGAGGAGCTCCTACAATGAGCAGTTCTTC
V gene: TRBV12-3/TRBV12-4; J gene: TRBJ2-7; D gene: TRBD2; clone size: NA; CDR3 protein: CASSPAVAGVYEQYF; CDR3 DNA: TGTGCCAGCAGTCCGGCTGTAGCGGGAGTCTACGAGCAGTACTTC
V gene: TRBV12-3/TRBV12-4; J gene: TRBJ2-7; D gene: NA; clone size: NA; CDR3 protein: CASSLGSTYEQYF; CDR3 DNA: TGTGCCAGCAGTTTGGGTAGTACCTACGAGCAGTACTTC
V gene: TRBV6-2/TRBV6-3; J gene: TRBJ2-7; D gene: NA; clone size: few; CDR3 protein: CASSYGLGTAEQYF; CDR3 DNA: TGTGCCAGCAGTTACGGGTTAGGGACGGCGGAGCAGTACTTC
V gene: TRBV27; J gene: TRBJ2-2; D gene: NA; clone size: NA; CDR3 protein: CASSFLTGSGELFF; CDR3 DNA: TGTGCCAGCAGTTTTCTAACAGGGAGCGGGGAGCTGTTTTTT
V gene: TRBV20-1; J gene: TRBJ2-3; D gene: NA; clone size: NA; CDR3 protein: CSARDLSSGQYF; CDR3 DNA: TGCAGTGCTAGAGATCTAAGTAGTGGGCAGTATTTT
V gene: TRBV4-1; J gene: TRBJ1-5; D gene: NA; clone size: few; CDR3 protein: CASSQEGGLGQPQHF; CDR3 DNA: TGCGCCAGCAGCCAAGAGGGAGGGCTTGGTCAGCCCCAGCATTTT
V gene: TRBV6-5; J gene: TRBJ2-3; D gene: TRBD1; clone size: many; CDR3 protein: CASSRQGDTQYF; CDR3 DNA: TGTGCCAGCAGCCGACAGGGAGATACGCAGTATTTT
V gene: TRBV11-2; J gene: TRBJ2-2; D gene: NA; clone size: few; CDR3 protein: CASAVRPNTGELFF; CDR3 DNA: TGTGCCAGCGCCGTGCGACCTAACACCGGGGAGCTGTTTTTT
V gene: TRBV28; J gene: TRBJ2-5; D gene: NA; clone size: many; CDR3 protein: CASSLVRWGPQETQYF; CDR3 DNA: TGTGCCAGCAGTTTAGTTCGGTGGGGCCCCCAAGAGACCCAGTACTTC
V gene: TRBV5-5; J gene: TRBJ2-2; D gene: NA; clone size: few; CDR3 protein: CASSFSFRANTGELFF; CDR3 DNA: TGTGCCAGCAGCTTTAGTTTCAGAGCGAACACCGGGGAGCTGTTTTTT
V gene: TRBV4-3; J gene: TRBJ2-1; D gene: NA; clone size: many; CDR3 protein: CASSQDWGREIYNEQFF; CDR3 DNA: TGCGCCAGCAGCCAAGATTGGGGCAGAGAGATTTACAATGAGCAGTTCTTC
V gene: TRBV20-1; J gene: TRBJ2-7; D gene: TRBD2; clone size: NA; CDR3 protein: CSARDSGLNYEQYF; CDR3 DNA: TGCAGTGCTAGAGATAGCGGGTTAAACTACGAGCAGTACTTC
V gene: TRBV27; J gene: TRBJ2-3; D gene: NA; clone size: NA; CDR3 protein: CASSLSIRRSTDTQYF; CDR3 DNA: TGTGCCAGCAGTTTATCGATCCGGCGGAGCACAGATACGCAGTATTTT
V gene: TRBV12-3/TRBV12-4; J gene: TRBJ2-3; D gene: TRBD2; clone size: NA; CDR3 protein: CASRPLAGADTQYF; CDR3 DNA: TGTGCCAGCAGGCCACTAGCGGGGGCAGATACGCAGTATTTT
V gene: TRBV9; J gene: TRBJ1-1; D gene: NA; clone size: few; CDR3 protein: CASSVEGTGSGTEAFF; CDR3 DNA: TGTGCCAGCAGCGTAGAAGGCACAGGGAGTGGAACTGAAGCTTTCTTT
V gene: TRBV5-1; J gene: TRBJ1-1; D gene: NA; clone size: few; CDR3 protein: CASSYQGEAFF; CDR3 DNA: TGCGCCAGCAGTTACCAGGGTGAAGCTTTCTTT
V gene: TRBV10-3; J gene: TRBJ2-6; D gene: NA; clone size: NA; CDR3 protein: CAISGNSGANVLTF; CDR3 DNA: TGTGCCATCAGTGGAAACTCTGGGGCCAACGTCCTGACTTTC
V gene: TRBV6-2/TRBV6-3; J gene: TRBJ2-2; D gene: TRBD1; clone size: few; CDR3 protein: CASSPLPGQGIVGELFF; CDR3 DNA: TGTGCCAGCAGCCCACTCCCGGGACAGGGAATCGTCGGGGAGCTGTTTTTT
V gene: TRBV29-1; J gene: TRBJ2-5; D gene: TRBD1; clone size: NA; CDR3 protein: CSVPGQVQETQYF; CDR3 DNA: TGCAGCGTACCGGGACAGGTCCAAGAGACCCAGTACTTC
V gene: TRBV3-1; J gene: TRBJ2-1; D gene: TRBD1; clone size: few; CDR3 protein: CASSQTGDTYNEQFF; CDR3 DNA: TGTGCCAGCAGCCAAACAGGGGATACCTACAATGAGCAGTTCTTC
V gene: TRBV4-1; J gene: TRBJ1-5; D gene: NA; clone size: NA; CDR3 protein: CASSEVRSNQPQHF; CDR3 DNA: TGCGCCAGCAGCGAGGTTAGGAGCAATCAGCCCCAGCATTTT
V gene: TRBV30; J gene: TRBJ2-3; D gene: NA; clone size: few; CDR3 protein: CAWSVRADTQYF; CDR3 DNA: TGTGCCTGGAGTGTCAGGGCAGATACGCAGTATTTT
V gene: TRBV2; J gene: TRBJ2-3; D gene: NA; clone size: NA; CDR3 protein: CASSENSPDTQYF; CDR3 DNA: TGTGCCAGCAGTGAGAATTCGCCGGATACGCAGTATTTT
V gene: TRBV20-1; J gene: TRBJ2-3; D gene: TRBD2; clone size: few; CDR3 protein: CSDPTSGSADTQYF; CDR3 DNA: TGCAGTGACCCCACTAGCGGGAGCGCAGATACGCAGTATTTT
V gene: TRBV7-2; J gene: TRBJ2-5; D gene: NA; clone size: NA; CDR3 protein: CASSLERNGETQYF; CDR3 DNA: TGTGCCAGCAGCTTAGAACGGAATGGGGAGACCCAGTACTTC
V gene: TRBV5-5; J gene: TRBJ1-2; D gene: TRBD1; clone size: few; CDR3 protein: CASSLRGLYGYTF; CDR3 DNA: TGTGCCAGCAGCTTAAGGGGGCTCTATGGCTACACCTTC
V gene: TRBV20-1; J gene: TRBJ1-5; D gene: NA; clone size: few; CDR3 protein: CSASTESNNQPQHF; CDR3 DNA: TGCAGTGCTAGTACGGAATCAAACAATCAGCCCCAGCATTTT
V gene: TRBV5-1; J gene: TRBJ2-6; D gene: NA; clone size: few; CDR3 protein: CASSLETAKTLRANVLTF; CDR3 DNA: TGCGCCAGCAGCTTGGAGACAGCTAAAACTCTGAGGGCCAACGTCCTGACTTTC